A single sample gave rise to the 22 T cell receptor beta chains below, sequenced in a study of spatial heterogeneity in lung cancer. Noted time point: blood at routine non-recurrence follow-up after resection. Whole RNA, which was extracted from tumor, nontumor lung tissue or frozen PBMC, was sequenced without any cell sorting. Via MiXCR, TCRdb re-called the 5' RACE reads, giving one row per CDR3 protein. The sample lists around 30,000 distinct CDR3 sequences, roughly 5.6% occurring once. The material was PBMCs, obtained at follow-up. The receptor source for this set is a male donor with early-stage non-small cell lung cancer.

The table lists this clonotype with many counts. The chain has TRBV5-6 and TRBJ2-5, with TRBD1 matching 7 bases. With V trimmed by 3 bases and J by 1 base, 3 bases remained unmatched. In germline, CDR1 is SGHDT, CDR2 YYEEEE. The CDR3 runs 14 residues. The CDR3 nucleotides read TGTGCCAGCAGCTCCCGACAGGGCCAAGAGACCCAGTACTTC. It specifies CASSSRQGQETQYF.

This clonotype was seen ten or more times. V and J are TRBV9 and TRBJ2-3; a weak D match, TRBD2 (7 bases). This CDR3 has 16 amino acids. Trimming left V 3 bases short and J 0 bases short, with 14 bases between. Germline V gene data show CDR1 as SGDLS and CDR2 as YYNGEE. The CDR3 nucleotides read TGTGCCAGCAGCGCAAGCGGGACAAAGAGCACAGATACGCAGTATTTT. It translates to CASSASGTKSTDTQYF.

The sample holds many counts of this clonotype. For the CDR3, the DNA is TGCAGTGCTAGGAGGGGGGGCACCGGGGAGCTGTTTTTT. Translated: CSARRGGTGELFF. The chain couples TRBV20-1 to TRBJ2-2, with D perhaps matching TRBD2 (7 bases). Trimming stripped 3 bases from V and 4 bases from J, with 9 bases between. Germline V lookup: CDR1 DFQATT, CDR2 SNEGSKA (reference sequence). The CDR3 sequence is 13 residues long.

This clonotype was found many times. This chain joins TRBV7-9 and TRBJ1-2; perhaps TRBD1 as D (5 bases). The CDR3 is 13 amino acids. Trimming took off 5 bases at V and 4 bases at J, with 11 bases between the two ends. Germline CDR1 reads SEHNR; CDR2 reads FQNEAQ (reference sequence). CDR3 nucleotides: TGTGCCAGCAGCCAGGCAGGGTCCTATGGCTACACCTTC. Encoded protein: CASSQAGSYGYTF.

Ten or more counts support this clonotype. The chain has TRBV7-6 and TRBJ2-2; weak D call: TRBD2 (5 bases). V shed 5 bases and J shed 2 bases, with 9 bases lying between them. The germline V gene has CDR1 SGHVS and CDR2 FNYEAQ. The CDR3 consists of 14 residues. In nucleotides, the CDR3 is TGTGCCAGCAGCCCTCGACTAAACACCGGGGAGCTGTTTTTT. It is translated as CASSPRLNTGELFF. The whole variable domain, remainder taken from reference TRBV7-6 and TRBJ2-2, is GAGVSQSPRYKVTKRGQDVALRCDPISGHVSLYWYRQALGQGPEFLTYFNYEAQQDKSGLPNDRFSAERPEGSISTLTIQRTEQRDSAMYRCASSPRLNTGELFFGEGSRLTVL.

This clonotype was seen ten or more times. The rearrangement links TRBV24-1 to TRBJ2-6; D unclear. The CDR3 sequence is 16 residues long. CDR1 and CDR2 from the germline V gene are KGHDR and SFDVKD. The germline V and J ends were trimmed by 0 bases and 0 bases, with 5 bases remaining between them. The CDR3 reads CATSDLGSSGANVLTF. CDR3 in DNA: TGTGCCACCAGTGATTTGGGAAGCTCTGGGGCCAACGTCCTGACTTTC.

This clonotype was recorded many times. This chain connects TRBV7-8 to TRBJ2-1, with D tentatively TRBD1 (7 bases). Trimming took 5 bases from V and 10 from J, leaving 30 bases between them. Germline lookup yields CDR1 SGHVS and CDR2 FQNEAQ. This CDR3 is built from 18 residues. CDR3 sequence reads: CASSHPQGKGLLPQEQFF. CDR3 DNA sequence: TGTGCCAGCAGCCATCCACAGGGGAAGGGACTTCTCCCCCAGGAGCAGTTCTTC.

This clonotype was recorded a few times. CDR3 region: CATSESGGLINEQFF. CDR3 DNA sequence: TGTGCCACCAGTGAGAGCGGGGGTTTGATAAATGAGCAGTTCTTC. The rearrangement uses TRBV24-1 and TRBJ2-1; 8 bases agree with TRBD2. Losses at the gene ends were 4 bases for V and 7 bases for J; bases not matched to a gene: 8. Germline CDR1 and CDR2: KGHDR and SFDVKD. This CDR3 is built from 15 residues.

The chain is built from TRBV4-3 and TRBJ2-1, with 12 bases identical to TRBD2. The CDR3 has 15 residues. CDR1 is LGHNA and CDR2 is YSLEER in the germline V gene. V shed 4 bases and J 6 bases; nucleotides not matched to a gene: 4. CDR3 amino acids: CASSRGTSGLNEQFF. CDR3 DNA: TGCGCCAGCAGCCGAGGGACTAGCGGGCTCAATGAGCAGTTCTTC.

This clonotype was recorded many times. This rearrangement joins TRBV27 to TRBJ2-7; TRBD2 matches 9 bases. V lost 6 bases, J lost 3 bases, and 12 bases stayed unmatched. Germline V gene sequence: CDR1 MNHEY, CDR2 SMNVEV (reference sequence). There are 16 residues in the CDR3. The CDR3 is CASRAMGASGIYEQYV. The CDR3 bases are TGTGCCAGCAGGGCAATGGGGGCTAGCGGGATCTACGAGCAGTACGTC.

The CDR3 reads CASSQGGLAGGQIDTQYF. For the CDR3, the DNA is TGCGCCAGCAGCCAAGGCGGACTAGCGGGGGGGCAAATAGATACGCAGTATTTT. V gene TRBV4-1 combines with J gene TRBJ2-3, with 15 positions matching TRBD2. Germline CDR1 MGHRA, CDR2 YSYEKL. Losses at the gene ends were 1 base for V and 5 bases for J; bases not matched to a gene: 7. The CDR3 is made up of 18 amino acids.

The chain links TRBV7-3 to TRBJ2-1; D is possibly TRBD1 (5 bases). V was trimmed by 3 bases and J by 7 bases, leaving 13 bases between them. Germline V gives CDR1 SGHTA, CDR2 FQGTGA. This CDR3 spans 14 amino acids. CDR3 protein: CASSLSPTGNEQFF. CDR3 DNA: TGTGCCAGCAGCTTGTCACCCACAGGAAATGAGCAGTTCTTC.

This clonotype appeared many times. The chain employs TRBV20-1 and TRBJ1-1; D gene uncertain. Trimming pared 4 bases from V and 0 bases from J, leaving 15 bases between. Germline values: CDR1 DFQATT, CDR2 SNEGSKA (reference sequence). This CDR3 is 15 amino acids long. In DNA, the CDR3 is TGCAGTGCTACCCCTTGGGAGGGCATGAACACTGAAGCTTTCTTT. Protein product: CSATPWEGMNTEAFF.

This chain uses TRBV18 with TRBJ1-6, with 10 positions matching TRBD1. The CDR3 loop spans 14 amino acids. V was pared by 4 bases and J by 11 bases, with 5 bases of the junction left unmatched. The germline V gene encodes CDR1 KGHSH and CDR2 LQKENI. This chain's CDR3 is CASSQDRGGAPLHF. The DNA for the CDR3 is TGTGCCAGCTCACAGGACAGGGGGGGAGCACCCCTCCACTTT.

This clonotype was recorded at least ten times. The chain carries TRBV10-3 and TRBJ2-7; D is undetermined. Between the trimmed V and J ends, which lost 2 bases and 3 bases, there was a span of 5 bases. The CDR3 covers 12 residues. Germline assignment: CDR1 ENHRY and CDR2 SYGVKD. The CDR3 here is CAISEGGYEQYV. The DNA for the CDR3 is TGTGCCATCAGTGAGGGCGGCTACGAGCAGTACGTC.

This clonotype was observed many times. The rearrangement uses TRBV7-8 and TRBJ1-4; tentatively, D is TRBD1 (5 bases). The V gene lost 5 bases and the J gene lost 3 bases, with 13 bases spanning the gap. The CDR3 spans 15 residues. The germline CDR1 and CDR2 sequences are SGHVS and FQNEAQ. The CDR3 region has the DNA TGTGCCAGCAGCCCGGCCGGGACGCCTAATGAAAAACTGTTTTTT. The encoded protein is CASSPAGTPNEKLFF.

This clonotype was counted many times. The CDR3 coding sequence is TGTGCCAGCAGCCCAAGGGGGGGCTTGAACACTGAAGCTTTCTTT. This codes for CASSPRGGLNTEAFF. The chain is built from TRBV5-4 and TRBJ1-1, with TRBD1 as a possible D gene (6 bases). The germline V gene has CDR1 SGHNT and CDR2 YYREEE (reference sequence). Trimming removed 4 bases at V and 0 bases at J, with 13 bases between. The CDR3 has 15 residues. Looking up the rest from reference TRBV5-4 and TRBJ1-1 gives the full variable domain: ETGVTQSPTHLIKTRGQQVTLRCSSQSGHNTVSWYQQALGQGPQFIFQYYREEENGRGNFPPRFSGLQFPNYSSELNVNALELDDSALYLCASSPRGGLNTEAFFGQGTRLTVV.

This clonotype has only a few counts. The chain is built from TRBV7-2 and TRBJ1-5, with D possibly being TRBD1 (5 bases). Per germline, CDR1 SGHTA and CDR2 FQGNSA. V was trimmed by 5 bases and J by 5 bases, leaving 16 bases between them. The CDR3 is made up of 15 amino acids. The CDR3 region is CASSRDLNGYQPQHF. CDR3 bases: TGTGCCAGCAGCCGGGACCTGAATGGGTATCAGCCCCAGCATTTT.

This clonotype is classed as medium-sized. The chain is built from TRBV29-1 and TRBJ2-3, with 13 nucleotides matching TRBD2. Germline V gene sequence: CDR1 SQVTM, CDR2 ANQGSEA. The CDR3 totals 14 residues. V shed 6 bases and J 6 bases; nucleotides not matched to a gene: 6. The CDR3 sequence is CSVATSGGADTQYF. For the CDR3, the DNA is TGCAGCGTGGCAACTAGCGGGGGGGCTGATACGCAGTATTTT.

This clonotype was picked up many times. J is TRBJ2-5 and V is TRBV14; no reliable D call. The germline CDR1 and CDR2 sequences are SGHDN and FVKESK. Trimming pared 6 bases from V and 2 bases from J, leaving 28 bases between. The CDR3 has 19 amino acids. Written as DNA, the CDR3 is TGTGCCAGCAGTCCAAGATGGGGAACGAAACCAGCCGGGCAAGAGACCCAGTACTTC. Translation: CASSPRWGTKPAGQETQYF.

This clonotype was counted many times. The chain has TRBV20-1 and TRBJ1-5; TRBD1 agrees at 8 bases. The CDR3 loop spans 14 amino acids. Germline CDR1 and CDR2: DFQATT and SNEGSKA (reference sequence). The trim removed 3 bases at V and 6 bases at J, leaving 7 bases unmatched. The CDR3, as DNA: TGCAGTGCTAGTAGGCAGGGGGCCTTTCAGCCCCAGCATTTT. Protein sequence: CSASRQGAFQPQHF.

This clonotype appeared a few times. This chain uses TRBV6-2 or TRBV6-3 with TRBJ2-1, with TRBD2 matching over 8 bases. The CDR3 is 15 residues long. Germline CDR1 is MNHEY and CDR2 is SVGEGT. The J segment lost 8 bases and the V segment lost 2 bases, leaving 8 bases of the junction unmatched. The chain's CDR3 is CASSYVGGAFHEQFF. CDR3 bases: TGTGCCAGCAGTTACGTCGGGGGGGCTTTCCATGAGCAGTTCTTC.